This TCR beta chain was observed in a study of blood T cell repertoires in COVID-19. Study summary: Collection of acute and convalescent COVID-19 samples took place in the United States, Italy and Spain. From T cells, B-cell-depleted T cells, or PBMCs came the material, which was cDNA or gDNA.

As originally analysed: Counts of nucleated cells, estimated from reference gene primer amplification, were obtained. Here immunoSEQ multiplex PCR was the method, and the copy in TCRdb shows in-frame clones only, minus some. V and J calls and clone size are as listed in that table; D and trimming were resolved from the DNA. This table has over 300,000 clones, around four fifths appearing once. In its sample, this clone was seen a few times. CDR3 length equals 11 residues. V dropped 7 bases and J dropped 10 bases, with 8 bases sitting between them. CDR1 SNHLY and CDR2 FYNNEI come from the germline V gene.

Material for sequencing was peripheral blood. The rearrangement uses TRBV2 and TRBJ1-6, with D maybe TRBD1 (5 bases). This TCR was recovered from a woman between 45 and 65 years old with acute or convalescent COVID-19. DNA for the CDR3: TGTGCCAGCAAACAGGAATCACCCCTCCACTTT. Protein sequence: CASKQESPLHF. Combining the CDR3 with reference TRBV2 and TRBJ1-6 gives the whole variable domain EPEVTQTPSHQVTQMGQEVILRCVPISNHLYFYWYRQILGQKVEFLVSFYNNEISEKSEIFDDQFSVERPDGSNFTLKIRSTKLEDSAMYFCASKQESPLHFGNGTRLTVT.